The text below deals with one T cell receptor (beta chain). Its target is unknown. This record belongs to a study of CD8+ T cells in alopecia areata. Sorting of CD4+ and CD8+ T cells was performed on PBMCs. Trimming stripped 7 bases from V and 5 bases from J, with 11 bases between. The CDR3 loop spans 11 amino acids. The germline CDR1 and CDR2 sequences are SQVTM and ANQGSEA. Study-wide findings and caveats: Between patients, shared TCR sequences were less clear than in mice. This was possibly due in part to HLA diversity in the patient population. There were also resident alphabeta T cells of normal skin sequenced in scalp samples.

RNA, once extracted, was reverse transcribed into cDNA for use as the sequencing template. TCRdb's table, derived via immunoSEQ multiplex PCR, lists solely in-frame clones and lacks some. The sample comprises about 140,000 clones, approximately 60% of which are singletons, and more than 4.5% rests with the top ten. The chain combines TRBV29-1 with TRBJ2-5, with a weak D call TRBD2 (6 bases). The receptor's source is a human donor in good health. Sequencing was performed on CD4+ T cells sorted from blood. In nucleotides, the CDR3 is TGCAGCGCGTCGGGGAGGGAGACCCAGTACTTC. Translation: CSASGRETQYF.